The sequence of this TCR beta chain was determined in a study of shared clonotypes between healthy human individuals. The wider study: Three plates each covered CD4 naive and memory; CD8 naive two, CD8 memory one. Study-wide results and caveats: An anticipated effect of sequencing depth on clonotype sharing among donors was recognized.

This clone was detected once. What it recognizes is unknown. CDR3 length: 15 amino acids. V gave up 0 bases and J gave up 1 base, with 10 bases separating them. Looked up from germline, CDR1 is SGHRS and CDR2 is YFSETQ. Clones were sequenced by immunoSEQ multiplex PCR, and TCRdb holds only the in-frame ones, with some missing. The data contain under 1,900,000 clones, approximately 98.5% of them singletons. The sequenced sample was naive CD4+ T cells sorted from blood. Subset noted: CD45RA+ positively selected. The chain employs TRBV5-1 and TRBJ1-1; D may be TRBD1 (6 bases). The receptor was isolated from a man under 40 in good health. The CDR3 bases are TGCGCCAGCAGCTTGGAAGGGGGTTGGAACACTGAAGCTTTCTTT. Protein sequence: CASSLEGGWNTEAFF.